This T cell receptor (beta chain) was captured in a study of beta chain features in type 1 diabetes. Turning to this clone: Antigen unknown.

Whole-study findings and limits: TCRB repertoires of naive, central memory and Treg cells appeared more similar among patients than among healthy donors. Within each of all four CD4+ subsets, Type 1 diabetes patients had TCRB CDR3s that were moderately but significantly shorter.

It was via CD45RO/CCR7/CD25/CD127/CD95/CD27 that CD4+ naive, central memory, regulatory and stem cell-like memory cells were sorted. The authors reverse transcribed all of the isolated RNA, so sequencing captured expressed TCRB transcripts. Some clones are missing from TCRdb's copy, which holds only in-frame ones; the method was immunoSEQ multiplex PCR. This sample has about 660,000 clones, with around 15% found just once. The sequence derives from a man aged 18 to 30 with type 1 diabetes. The sample taken for sequencing was naive CD4+ T cells from blood.

CDR3 in amino acids: CASSVAVGRFYEQYF. The CDR3 region has the DNA TGTGCCAGCAGCGTAGCTGTCGGACGCTTCTACGAGCAGTACTTC. V and J are TRBV9 and TRBJ2-7, with unresolved D. Germline V gives CDR1 SGDLS, CDR2 YYNGEE. V was clipped by 0 bases and J by 3 bases, with 13 bases between them. CDR3 length: 15 amino acids. The full variable domain, in which reference TRBV9 and TRBJ2-7 provide the parts outside the CDR3, is DSGVTQTPKHLITATGQRVTLRCSPRSGDLSVYWYQQSLDQGLQFLIQYYNGEERAKGNILERFSAQQFPDLHSELNLSSLELGDSALYFCASSVAVGRFYEQYFGPGTRLTVT.